The clone carrying this T cell receptor (beta chain) has only one observation. Here immunoSEQ multiplex PCR was the method, and the copy in TCRdb shows in-frame clones only, minus some. The table has tens of thousands of clones, around 94% seen once; the top ten hold around 0.25%. The data are from a study of technical replicates of blood from a handful of donors. Source material: T cells isolated from PBMCs. This receptor was identified in a human donor in good health.

Here the CDR3 reads CASSLVGRYEQYF. The CDR3 DNA reads TGTGCCAGCAGTTTAGTGGGCCGGTACGAGCAGTACTTC. The chain links TRBV27 to TRBJ2-7; D not certain. The CDR3 runs to 13 residues. Trimming cost V 2 bases and J 4 bases, with 9 bases left between them. Germline CDR1 MNHEY, CDR2 SMNVEV (reference sequence).